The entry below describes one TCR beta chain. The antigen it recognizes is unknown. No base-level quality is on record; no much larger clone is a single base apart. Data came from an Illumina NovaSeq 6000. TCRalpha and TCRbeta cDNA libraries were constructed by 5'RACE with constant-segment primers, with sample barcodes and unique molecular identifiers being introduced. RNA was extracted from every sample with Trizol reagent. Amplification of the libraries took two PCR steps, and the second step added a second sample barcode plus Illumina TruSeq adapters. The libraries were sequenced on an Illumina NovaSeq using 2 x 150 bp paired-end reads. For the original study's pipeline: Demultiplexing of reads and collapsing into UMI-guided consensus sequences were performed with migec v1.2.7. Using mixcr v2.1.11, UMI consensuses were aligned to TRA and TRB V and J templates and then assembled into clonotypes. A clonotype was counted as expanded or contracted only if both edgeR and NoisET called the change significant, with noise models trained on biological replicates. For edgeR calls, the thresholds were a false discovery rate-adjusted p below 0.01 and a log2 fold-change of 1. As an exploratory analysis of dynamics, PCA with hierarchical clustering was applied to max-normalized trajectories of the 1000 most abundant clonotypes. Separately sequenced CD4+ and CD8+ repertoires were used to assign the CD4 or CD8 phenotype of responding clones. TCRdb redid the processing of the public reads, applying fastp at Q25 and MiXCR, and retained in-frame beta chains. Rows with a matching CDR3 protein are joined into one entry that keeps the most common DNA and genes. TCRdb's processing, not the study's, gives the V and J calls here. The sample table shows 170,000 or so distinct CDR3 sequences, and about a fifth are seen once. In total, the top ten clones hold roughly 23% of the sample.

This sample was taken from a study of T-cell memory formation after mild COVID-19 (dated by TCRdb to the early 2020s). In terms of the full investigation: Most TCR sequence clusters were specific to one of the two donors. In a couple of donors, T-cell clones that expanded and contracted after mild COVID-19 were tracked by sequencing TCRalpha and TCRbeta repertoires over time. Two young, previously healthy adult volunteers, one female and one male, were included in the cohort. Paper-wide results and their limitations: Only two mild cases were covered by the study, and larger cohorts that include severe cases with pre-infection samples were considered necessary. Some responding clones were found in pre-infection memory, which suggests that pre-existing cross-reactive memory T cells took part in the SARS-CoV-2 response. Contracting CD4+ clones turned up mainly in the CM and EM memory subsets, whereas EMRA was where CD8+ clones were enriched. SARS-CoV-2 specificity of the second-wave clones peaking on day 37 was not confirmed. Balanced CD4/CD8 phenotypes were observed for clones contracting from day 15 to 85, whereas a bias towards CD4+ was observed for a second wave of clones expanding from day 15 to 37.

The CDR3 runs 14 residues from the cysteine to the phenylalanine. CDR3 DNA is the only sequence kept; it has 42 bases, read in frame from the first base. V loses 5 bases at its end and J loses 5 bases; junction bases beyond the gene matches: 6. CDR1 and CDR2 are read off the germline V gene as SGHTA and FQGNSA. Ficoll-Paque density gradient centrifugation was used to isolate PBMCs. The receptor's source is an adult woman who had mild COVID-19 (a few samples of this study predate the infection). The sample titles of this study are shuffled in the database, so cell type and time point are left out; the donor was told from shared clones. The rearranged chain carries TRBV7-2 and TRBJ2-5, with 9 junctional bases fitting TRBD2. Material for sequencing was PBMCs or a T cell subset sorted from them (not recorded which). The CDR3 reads CASSRASGGETQYF. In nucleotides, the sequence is TGTGCCAGCAGCCGAGCCAGCGGGGGGGAGACCCAGTACTTC.